A selection of T cell receptor beta chains follows, all from one sample in a study of blood T cell repertoires in COVID-19. Data came from immunoSEQ multiplex PCR; TCRdb stores just in-frame clones and leaves some out. The sample includes some 80,000 clones, roughly 78% seen only once; the top ten take around 6.9%. Sequences were obtained from peripheral blood. The receptors were sampled from a human donor in a cohort sampled during active COVID-19. Each CDR3 is given with its conserved first and last residue.

v_call,j_call,cdr3_aa
TRBV27,TRBJ2-7,CASSLGGKTYEQYF
TRBV18,TRBJ1-3,CASSPAGASGNTIYF
TRBV5-1,TRBJ1-1,CASTNGGANTEAFF
TRBV5-5,TRBJ1-1,CASRTEALGTEAFF
TRBV19,TRBJ1-1,CASTTQRGNTEAFF
TRBV19,TRBJ2-4,CASSMAVAKNIQYF
TRBV7-3,TRBJ2-2,CASSPTGTGELFF
TRBV5-1,TRBJ1-2,CASSLGAGLSF
TRBV6-2/TRBV6-3,TRBJ2-7,CASSGTGGYEQYF
TRBV3-1/TRBV3-2,TRBJ2-6,CASSQDLGLGANVLTF
TRBV5-4,TRBJ2-3,CASSPGGASGGANTQYF
TRBV5-1,TRBJ2-3,CASSSLAAGTQYF
TRBV18,TRBJ1-6,CASSPKGAESYNSPLHF
TRBV6-1,TRBJ1-2,CASSDEFGYTF
TRBV20-1,TRBJ1-2,CSARAGWGYTF
TRBV27,TRBJ1-5,CASRGTVGNQPQHF
TRBV25-1,TRBJ1-2,CASTGTGGPGGYTF
TRBV5-4,TRBJ2-7,CASSEGQGPAYEQYF
TRBV6-2/TRBV6-3,TRBJ2-5,CASSYPRSGGRRETQYF
TRBV9,TRBJ1-6,CASSTWTVGSPLHF
TRBV5-1,TRBJ1-5,CASSLVGRDTGQPQHF
TRBV12-3/TRBV12-4,TRBJ1-2,CASTADRFYGYTF
TRBV4-2,TRBJ1-3,CASSQDLGSGNTIYF
TRBV29-1,TRBJ1-1,CSVKGAMNTEAFF